This T cell receptor (beta chain) was documented in a study of regulatory T cells in long-lasting Graves disease. Looked up from germline, CDR1 is MDHEN and CDR2 is SYDVKM. V dropped 3 bases and J dropped 3 bases, with 18 bases sitting between them. The CDR3 has 16 residues. This clonotype showed up many times. Sample time point: persistent/refractory GD, antithyroid drugs over 5 years with positive TRAb. PBMCs provided the RNA from which the TCR library was made. Construction of the TCR beta libraries employed iRepertoire HTBI primers in conjunction with Arm-PCR of CDR3 regions. Each CDR3 protein gets one entry after TCRdb re-called the multiplex PCR reads with MiXCR. The data show hundreds of thousands of distinct CDR3 sequences, around a fifth seen once.

This receptor was taken from a female donor with Graves disease. The sample here was peripheral blood mononuclear cells (PBMCs), taken when the disease was refractory, from a patient treated with antithyroid drugs. This chain uses TRBV28 with TRBJ2-7; the D is unclear. In DNA, the CDR3 is TGTGCCAGCAGTTTTCCCTGGGTAGTCAGTCTCTACGAGCAGTACTTC. This gives the protein CASSFPWVVSLYEQYF.